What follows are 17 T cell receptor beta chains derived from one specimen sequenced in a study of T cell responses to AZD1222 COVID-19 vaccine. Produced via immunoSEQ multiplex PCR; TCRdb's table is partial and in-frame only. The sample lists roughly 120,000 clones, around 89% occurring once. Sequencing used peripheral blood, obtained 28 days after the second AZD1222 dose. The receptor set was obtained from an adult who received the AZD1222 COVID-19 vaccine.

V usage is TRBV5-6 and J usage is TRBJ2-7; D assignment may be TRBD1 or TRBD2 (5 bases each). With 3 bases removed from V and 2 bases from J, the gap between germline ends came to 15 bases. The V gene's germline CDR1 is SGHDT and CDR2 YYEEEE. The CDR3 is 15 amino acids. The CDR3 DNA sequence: TGTGCCAGCAGCTGGCAGGGAGTTCTCCCCTACGAGCAGTACTTC. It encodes CASSWQGVLPYEQYF.

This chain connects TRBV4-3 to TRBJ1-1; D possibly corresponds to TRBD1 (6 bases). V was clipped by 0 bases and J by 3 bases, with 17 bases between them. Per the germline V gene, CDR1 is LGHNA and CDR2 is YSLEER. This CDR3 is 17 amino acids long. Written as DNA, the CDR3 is TGCGCCAGCAGCCAAGATCTAGGGGGGGGGCCAGACACTGAAGCTTTCTTT. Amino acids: CASSQDLGGGPDTEAFF.

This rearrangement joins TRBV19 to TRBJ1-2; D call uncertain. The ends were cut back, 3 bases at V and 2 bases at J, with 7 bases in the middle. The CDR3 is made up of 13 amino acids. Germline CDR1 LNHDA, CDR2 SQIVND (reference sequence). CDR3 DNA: TGTGCCAGTAGTATCTCGAGAAACTATGGCTACACCTTC. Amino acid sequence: CASSISRNYGYTF.

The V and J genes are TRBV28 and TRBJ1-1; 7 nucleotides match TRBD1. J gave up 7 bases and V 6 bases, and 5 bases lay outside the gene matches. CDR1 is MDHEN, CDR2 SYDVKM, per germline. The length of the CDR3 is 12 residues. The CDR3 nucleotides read TGTGCCAGCAGCCTCGGACAGGTTGAAGCTTTCTTT. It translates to CASSLGQVEAFF.

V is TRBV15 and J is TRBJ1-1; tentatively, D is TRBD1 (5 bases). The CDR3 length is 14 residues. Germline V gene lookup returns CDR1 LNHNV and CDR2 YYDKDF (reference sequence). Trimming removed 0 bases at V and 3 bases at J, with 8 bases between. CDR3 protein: CATSRDRGHTEAFF. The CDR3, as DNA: TGTGCCACCAGCAGAGATCGGGGCCACACTGAAGCTTTCTTT.

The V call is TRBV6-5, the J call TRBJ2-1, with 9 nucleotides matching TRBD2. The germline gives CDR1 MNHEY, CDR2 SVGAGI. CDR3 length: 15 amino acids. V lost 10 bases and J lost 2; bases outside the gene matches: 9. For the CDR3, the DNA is TGTGCCACCGAAGTCCTAGCGGGGACCTACAATGAGCAGTTCTTC. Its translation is CATEVLAGTYNEQFF.

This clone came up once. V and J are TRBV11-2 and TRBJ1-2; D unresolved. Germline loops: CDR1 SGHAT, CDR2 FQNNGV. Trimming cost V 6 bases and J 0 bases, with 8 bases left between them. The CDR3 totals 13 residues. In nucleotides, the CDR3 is TGTGCCAGCAGGTCCTTGACTAACTATGGCTACACCTTC. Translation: CASRSLTNYGYTF.

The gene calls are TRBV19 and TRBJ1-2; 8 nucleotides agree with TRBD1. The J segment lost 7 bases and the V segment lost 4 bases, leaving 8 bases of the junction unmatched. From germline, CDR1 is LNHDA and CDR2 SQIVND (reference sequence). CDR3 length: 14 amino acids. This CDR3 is CASSTLTGVGGYTF. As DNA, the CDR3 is TGTGCCAGTAGTACCCTGACAGGGGTAGGTGGCTACACCTTC.

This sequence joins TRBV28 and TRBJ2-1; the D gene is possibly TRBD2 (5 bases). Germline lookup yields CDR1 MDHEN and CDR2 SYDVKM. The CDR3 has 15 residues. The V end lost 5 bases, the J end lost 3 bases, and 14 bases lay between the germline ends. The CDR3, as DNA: TGTGCCAGCAGTCCGGGGTGGATTCACTACAATGAGCAGTTCTTC. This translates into CASSPGWIHYNEQFF.

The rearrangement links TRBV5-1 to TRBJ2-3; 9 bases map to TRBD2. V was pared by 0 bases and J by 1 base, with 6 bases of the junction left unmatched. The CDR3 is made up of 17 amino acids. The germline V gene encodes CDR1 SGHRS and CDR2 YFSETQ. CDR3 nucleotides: TGCGCCAGCAGCTTGGCCGCTGCTAGCGGGGGCACAGATACGCAGTATTTT. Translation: CASSLAAASGGTDTQYF.

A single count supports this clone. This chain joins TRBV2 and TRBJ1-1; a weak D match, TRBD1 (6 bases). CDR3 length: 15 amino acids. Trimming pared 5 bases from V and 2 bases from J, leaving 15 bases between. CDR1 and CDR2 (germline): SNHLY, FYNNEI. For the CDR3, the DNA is TGTGCCAGCAGTTCTACGGGACAAGGAAACACTGAAGCTTTCTTT. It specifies CASSSTGQGNTEAFF.

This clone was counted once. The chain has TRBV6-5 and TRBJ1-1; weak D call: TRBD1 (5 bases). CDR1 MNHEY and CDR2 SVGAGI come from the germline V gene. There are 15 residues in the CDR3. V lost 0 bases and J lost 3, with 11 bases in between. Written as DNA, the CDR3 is TGTGCCAGCAGTTACTCGGGGGGAGTTGACACTGAAGCTTTCTTT. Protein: CASSYSGGVDTEAFF.

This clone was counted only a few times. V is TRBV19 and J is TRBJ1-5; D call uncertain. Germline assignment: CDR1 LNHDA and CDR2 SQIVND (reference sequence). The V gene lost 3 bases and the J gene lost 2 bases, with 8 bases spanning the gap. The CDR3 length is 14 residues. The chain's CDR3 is CASSIGQRNQPQHF. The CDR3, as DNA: TGTGCCAGTAGTATCGGGCAGCGCAATCAGCCCCAGCATTTT.

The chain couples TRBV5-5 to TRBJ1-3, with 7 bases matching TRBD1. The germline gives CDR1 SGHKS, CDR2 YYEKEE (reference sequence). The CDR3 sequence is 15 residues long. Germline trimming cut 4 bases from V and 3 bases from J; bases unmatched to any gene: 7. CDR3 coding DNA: TGTGCCAGCAGCCTCCTGACAGGGTTTGGAAACACCATATATTTT. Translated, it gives CASSLLTGFGNTIYF.

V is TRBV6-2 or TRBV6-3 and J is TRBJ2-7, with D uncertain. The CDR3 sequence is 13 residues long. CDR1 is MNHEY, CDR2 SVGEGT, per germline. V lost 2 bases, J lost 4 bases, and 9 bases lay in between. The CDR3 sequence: CASSYVVLYEQYF. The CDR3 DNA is TGTGCCAGCAGTTACGTGGTTTTATACGAGCAGTACTTC.

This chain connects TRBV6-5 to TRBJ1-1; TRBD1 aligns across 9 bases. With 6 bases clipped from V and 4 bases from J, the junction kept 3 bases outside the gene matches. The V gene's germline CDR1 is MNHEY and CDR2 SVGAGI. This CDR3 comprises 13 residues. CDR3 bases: TGTGCCAGCAGCCTGACAGGGGGCACTGAAGCTTTCTTT. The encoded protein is CASSLTGGTEAFF.

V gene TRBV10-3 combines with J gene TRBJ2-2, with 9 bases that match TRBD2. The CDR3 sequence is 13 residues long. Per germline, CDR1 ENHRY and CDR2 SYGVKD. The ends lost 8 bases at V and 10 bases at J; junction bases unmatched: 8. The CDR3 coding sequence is TGTGCCATCGGCTTGCGGGAGGGCGAGGAGCTGTTTTTT. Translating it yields CAIGLREGEELFF.